This is a list of T cell receptor beta chains from one sample in a study of blood T cell repertoires in COVID-19. Only in-frame clones appear in the TCRdb table, and some are missing; sequencing was by immunoSEQ multiplex PCR. The top ten hold around 3% of the sample, which has some 51,000 clones, less than 95% seen once. Specimen: peripheral blood. These receptors were collected from a man aged 50-60 years with acute or convalescent COVID-19. Each CDR3 is given with its conserved first and last residue. A D gene is named only where the DNA matches it firmly. Part of the rows lack a size; the others show once, few, many or a class for expanded clones.

DNA: TGTGCCAGTAGGTTCGGTAGCGGGGGCTTGGGGACAGATACGCAGTATTTT
CDR3: CASRFGSGGLGTDTQYF
length: 17
size: .
J: TRBJ2-3
V: TRBV19
D: TRBD2

DNA: TGTGCAAGTCGTCGAAAAAGGGGCGGGGTCTATGGCTACACCTTC
CDR3: CASRRKRGGVYGYTF
length: 15
size: .
J: TRBJ1-2
V: TRBV12-2
D: .

DNA: TGTGCCAGCAGTCATCCCCGAGGGGATACGCAGTATTTT
CDR3: CASSHPRGDTQYF
length: 13
size: .
J: TRBJ2-3
V: TRBV7-2
D: .

DNA: TGTGCCAGCAGCTTAGTTGGACTCGCTGAAGCTTTCTTT
CDR3: CASSLVGLAEAFF
length: 13
size: .
J: TRBJ1-1
V: TRBV11-2
D: .

DNA: TGCGCCAGCAGCTTGGAGTGGGGCAGGATAGCCGGGGAGCTGTTTTTT
CDR3: CASSLEWGRIAGELFF
length: 16
size: .
J: TRBJ2-2
V: TRBV5-1
D: .

DNA: TGTGCCAGCGGGGTACGAGGGGGTCTTCAGCCCCAGCATTTT
CDR3: CASGVRGGLQPQHF
length: 14
size: few
J: TRBJ1-5
V: TRBV28
D: .

DNA: TGCGCCAGCAGCAGGGACAGCACCCGAAATGAAAAACTGTTTTTT
CDR3: CASSRDSTRNEKLFF
length: 15
size: .
J: TRBJ1-4
V: TRBV5-1
D: TRBD1

DNA: TGTGCCAGCGCTTGGGGGAGGGCGAACACCGGGGAGCTGTTTTTT
CDR3: CASAWGRANTGELFF
length: 15
size: .
J: TRBJ2-2
V: TRBV11-2
D: TRBD2

DNA: TGCAGTGCTAGTGGGGGACAGGGGTGGGAACAGCCCCAGCATTTT
CDR3: CSASGGQGWEQPQHF
length: 15
size: .
J: TRBJ1-5
V: TRBV20-1
D: TRBD1

DNA: TGCGCCAGCAGCCAATACACAGGGGTCTACGAGCAGTACTTC
CDR3: CASSQYTGVYEQYF
length: 14
size: .
J: TRBJ2-7
V: TRBV4-1
D: TRBD1

DNA: TGCGCCAGCAGCTTGGGGCCTGTTAACACCGGGGAGCTGTTTTTT
CDR3: CASSLGPVNTGELFF
length: 15
size: .
J: TRBJ2-2
V: TRBV5-1
D: .

DNA: TGCAGCGTTGAACGACAGGGGGGAGTGAATGAGCAGTTCTTC
CDR3: CSVERQGGVNEQFF
length: 14
size: .
J: TRBJ2-1
V: TRBV29-1
D: TRBD1

DNA: TGTGCCAGCATGAGACAGGGTAACACAGATACGCAGTATTTT
CDR3: CASMRQGNTDTQYF
length: 14
size: .
J: TRBJ2-3
V: TRBV6-5
D: TRBD1

DNA: TGTGCCAGCAGAGGGACTTTTTGGAACACCTTC
CDR3: CASRGTFWNTF
length: 11
size: .
J: TRBJ1-2
V: TRBV28
D: .

DNA: TGTGCCAGCAGGAGGAGGACGGGAAGCTCCTACAATGAGCAGTTCTTC
CDR3: CASRRRTGSSYNEQFF
length: 16
size: .
J: TRBJ2-1
V: TRBV5-6
D: .

DNA: TGTGCCAGCAGTGTCACTAGCGGATATACCCAAGAGACCCAGTACTTC
CDR3: CASSVTSGYTQETQYF
length: 16
size: .
J: TRBJ2-5
V: TRBV9
D: TRBD2

DNA: TGTGCCAGCAAAAAGGGGAATGAAAAACTGTTTTTT
CDR3: CASKKGNEKLFF
length: 12
size: .
J: TRBJ1-4
V: TRBV2
D: .

DNA: TGTGCTAGTGGTTTGCTATCGACAGCTTCTGGTGAGCAGTTCTTC
CDR3: CASGLLSTASGEQFF
length: 15
size: .
J: TRBJ2-1
V: TRBV12-5
D: .

DNA: TGCACCAGCAGCCAAGATCGGCAGGGGGCGTACGAGCAGTACTTC
CDR3: CTSSQDRQGAYEQYF
length: 15
size: .
J: TRBJ2-7
V: TRBV1
D: .

DNA: TGCGCCAGCAGCTTGGATCAGGGGAGGAACACCGGGGAGCTGTTTTTT
CDR3: CASSLDQGRNTGELFF
length: 16
size: .
J: TRBJ2-2
V: TRBV5-1
D: .

DNA: TGTGCCAGCAGGGGAATGACAGGGAGAGTACAGCCCCAGCATTTT
CDR3: CASRGMTGRVQPQHF
length: 15
size: .
J: TRBJ1-5
V: TRBV6-6
D: TRBD1

DNA: TGTGCCAGCAGCCCTACAGGGGCCACTGAAGCTTTCTTT
CDR3: CASSPTGATEAFF
length: 13
size: once
J: TRBJ1-1
V: TRBV3-1/TRBV3-2
D: TRBD1

DNA: TGTGCCAGCAGCGTAGATGAGACAGGGATTTCACCCCTCCACTTT
CDR3: CASSVDETGISPLHF
length: 15
size: .
J: TRBJ1-6
V: TRBV9
D: TRBD1

DNA: TGTGCCAGCTCACCAGGCCCCGGGTCCTCGAATGAGCAGTTCTTC
CDR3: CASSPGPGSSNEQFF
length: 15
size: .
J: TRBJ2-1
V: TRBV18
D: .

DNA: TGTGCCAGTAGCGGACAGGTTAATTCACCCCTCCACTTT
CDR3: CASSGQVNSPLHF
length: 13
size: .
J: TRBJ1-6
V: TRBV19
D: TRBD1

DNA: TGCAGCGTTGGCTTGTCCCCGGTTACCGGGGAGCTGTTTTTT
CDR3: CSVGLSPVTGELFF
length: 14
size: .
J: TRBJ2-2
V: TRBV29-1
D: .

DNA: TGTGCCAGCACCATCGGGACAGGGGGCGCGCACACTGAAGCTTTCTTT
CDR3: CASTIGTGGAHTEAFF
length: 16
size: .
J: TRBJ1-1
V: TRBV11-2
D: TRBD1

DNA: TGTGCCAGCAGCCCCGAGACAGGATACAATGAGCAGTTCTTC
CDR3: CASSPETGYNEQFF
length: 14
size: .
J: TRBJ2-1
V: TRBV5-4
D: .

DNA: TGTGCCAGCAGTTTGGCAGACTACGGCTACACCTTC
CDR3: CASSLADYGYTF
length: 12
size: .
J: TRBJ1-2
V: TRBV28
D: .

DNA: TGTGCCAGCGCAAACGGACAGGGGCGTGCCGGGGAGCTGTTTTTT
CDR3: CASANGQGRAGELFF
length: 15
size: .
J: TRBJ2-2
V: TRBV7-3
D: TRBD1

DNA: TGTGCCAGCAGCTTAGGGACTAGGGTGAACACGGCCTACGAGCAGTACTTC
CDR3: CASSLGTRVNTAYEQYF
length: 17
size: .
J: TRBJ2-7
V: TRBV7-2
D: TRBD2

DNA: TGTGCCAGCTCCCGGGGACAGCAAGAGACCCAGTACTTC
CDR3: CASSRGQQETQYF
length: 13
size: .
J: TRBJ2-5
V: TRBV7-7
D: TRBD1

DNA: TGTGCCAGCAGTTTAGGACAGACCTTTGAAGCTTTCTTT
CDR3: CASSLGQTFEAFF
length: 13
size: .
J: TRBJ1-1
V: TRBV12-3/TRBV12-4
D: .

DNA: TGCGCCAGCAGCCAAGGCGGTTCGACTAATGAAAAACTGTTTTTT
CDR3: CASSQGGSTNEKLFF
length: 15
size: .
J: TRBJ1-4
V: TRBV4-1
D: .

DNA: TGTGCCAGTAGTATCCTGACTAGCGGGGGTTTGTATGAGCAGTTCTTC
CDR3: CASSILTSGGLYEQFF
length: 16
size: once
J: TRBJ2-1
V: TRBV19
D: TRBD2

DNA: TGTGCCAGCAGACCCAGCGGGGGGGCCTTGGAGACCCAGTACTTC
CDR3: CASRPSGGALETQYF
length: 15
size: .
J: TRBJ2-5
V: TRBV27
D: TRBD2

DNA: TGCGCCAGCAGTCCCGGCCAGGGGGCGGGTTCACCCCTCCACTTT
CDR3: CASSPGQGAGSPLHF
length: 15
size: .
J: TRBJ1-6
V: TRBV5-1
D: TRBD1

DNA: TGTGCCAGCAGTGCAGGGTCTGCCGGGGAGCTGTTTTTT
CDR3: CASSAGSAGELFF
length: 13
size: .
J: TRBJ2-2
V: TRBV5-6
D: .

DNA: TGTGCCAGCAGCCAGGGGAACAGTTACACCGGGGAGCTGTTTTTT
CDR3: CASSQGNSYTGELFF
length: 15
size: .
J: TRBJ2-2
V: TRBV7-6
D: .

DNA: TGTGCCACCAGTGATTTCCGCAGGGCCCTCTACAATGAGCAGTTCTTC
CDR3: CATSDFRRALYNEQFF
length: 16
size: .
J: TRBJ2-1
V: TRBV24-1
D: .

DNA: TGCGCCAGCAGCACAGGGTCCCCCTACGAGCAGTACTTC
CDR3: CASSTGSPYEQYF
length: 13
size: .
J: TRBJ2-7
V: TRBV10-2
D: .

DNA: TGTGCCAGCAGCCAAGACCGGACAGGGGCGGACGAGCAGTACTTC
CDR3: CASSQDRTGADEQYF
length: 15
size: .
J: TRBJ2-7
V: TRBV14
D: TRBD1

DNA: TGTGCCAGCAGCACCCCTCGGAGGGCTAGCGGGGGCAGGGACGCAGATACGCAGTATTTT
CDR3: CASSTPRRASGGRDADTQYF
length: 20
size: .
J: TRBJ2-3
V: TRBV9
D: TRBD2

DNA: TGTGCCAGCAGTGCACACCGGGCACCCCTCCACTTT
CDR3: CASSAHRAPLHF
length: 12
size: .
J: TRBJ1-6
V: TRBV27
D: .

DNA: TGTGCCAGCAGCTTAATCACAGGCAACTACGAGCAGTACTTC
CDR3: CASSLITGNYEQYF
length: 14
size: .
J: TRBJ2-7
V: TRBV7-2
D: .

DNA: TGTGCCAGTAGCAGGGGACAGGGGGCCTACGAGCAGTACTTC
CDR3: CASSRGQGAYEQYF
length: 14
size: once
J: TRBJ2-7
V: TRBV19
D: TRBD1

DNA: TGTGCCAGCAGCTACGGGACAACTGGAAACACCATATATTTT
CDR3: CASSYGTTGNTIYF
length: 14
size: once
J: TRBJ1-3
V: TRBV11-2
D: .

DNA: TGTGCCAGCAGTTACTCGGAGGGTTTGACTGAAGCTTTCTTT
CDR3: CASSYSEGLTEAFF
length: 14
size: .
J: TRBJ1-1
V: TRBV6-6
D: .

DNA: TGTGCCAGCAGCTTAAGATATGGCGGGGTCTCAACAGATACGCAGTATTTT
CDR3: CASSLRYGGVSTDTQYF
length: 17
size: .
J: TRBJ2-3
V: TRBV7-2
D: .